This record looks at one T cell receptor (beta chain) sequence and its context. The data are from a study of blood T cell repertoires in COVID-19. In the source study's methods: Amplification with reference gene primers provided the estimates of nucleated cell counts. Here immunoSEQ multiplex PCR was the method, and the copy in TCRdb shows in-frame clones only, minus some. That table supplies the V and J calls and clone size; D and trimming were determined from the DNA. The data show 200,000 or so clones, about 87% seen once. V shed 0 bases, J shed 3 bases, and the junction held 4 bases outside the gene matches. The CDR3 is made up of 16 amino acids. The germline V gene encodes CDR1 MGHRA and CDR2 YSYEKL.

This chain connects TRBV4-1 to TRBJ1-4; 7 positions agree with TRBD1. The sequenced sample consisted of PBMCs or T cells enriched from blood (not recorded which). This TCR derives from a woman aged 25 to 39 who had recovered from COVID-19. CDR3 in amino acids: CASSQEPQGANEKLFF. As DNA, the CDR3 is TGCGCCAGCAGCCAAGAGCCCCAGGGGGCTAATGAAAAACTGTTTTTT.